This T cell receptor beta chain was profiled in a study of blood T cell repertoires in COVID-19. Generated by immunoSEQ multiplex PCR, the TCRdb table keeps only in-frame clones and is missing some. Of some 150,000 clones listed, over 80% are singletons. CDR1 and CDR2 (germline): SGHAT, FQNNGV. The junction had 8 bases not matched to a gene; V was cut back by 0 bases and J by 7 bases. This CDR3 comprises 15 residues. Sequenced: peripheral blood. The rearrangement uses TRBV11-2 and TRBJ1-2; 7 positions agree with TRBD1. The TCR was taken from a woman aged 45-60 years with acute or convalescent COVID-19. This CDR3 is CASSLDQGGYSGYTF. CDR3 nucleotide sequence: TGTGCCAGCAGCTTAGATCAAGGGGGCTATAGTGGCTACACCTTC.